These 18 T cell receptor beta chains were sequenced from one sample in a study of beta chain features in type 1 diabetes. The whole isolated RNA underwent reverse transcription, so sequencing captured expressed TCRB transcripts. The protocol was immunoSEQ multiplex PCR, while the TCRdb copy is restricted to in-frame clones and leaves out a portion. The sample carries roughly 350,000 clones, 9.5% to 11% recorded once. The sequenced material came from naive CD4+ T cells from blood. These receptors were taken from a woman in her 30s in good health.

The chain links TRBV2 to TRBJ1-2; 9 bases line up with TRBD1. J gave up 6 bases and V 3 bases, and 8 bases lay outside the gene matches. The germline CDR1 and CDR2 sequences are SNHLY and FYNNEI. The CDR3 consists of 15 residues. The CDR3: CASSEGQGVLHGYTF. Here the CDR3 DNA reads TGTGCCAGCAGTGAGGGACAGGGTGTTCTCCATGGCTACACCTTC.

J is TRBJ2-5 and V is TRBV29-1; possibly TRBD1 for D (5 bases). Germline values: CDR1 SQVTM, CDR2 ANQGSEA. V lost 2 bases and J lost 4, with 11 bases in between. The length of the CDR3 is 13 residues. The CDR3 is CSVEQGMGETQYF. The CDR3 region has the DNA TGCAGCGTTGAACAGGGAATGGGAGAGACCCAGTACTTC. The variable domain in full, with the rest retrieved from reference TRBV29-1 and TRBJ2-5, is SAVISQKPSRDICQRGTSLTIQCQVDSQVTMMFWYRQQPGQSLTLIATANQGSEATYESGFVIDKFPISRPNLTFSTLTVSNMSPEDSSIYLCSVEQGMGETQYFGPGTRLLVL.

The chain combines TRBV5-4 with TRBJ1-4, with a tentative D call TRBD1 (5 bases). Trimming took off 6 bases at V and 6 bases at J, with 24 bases between the two ends. This CDR3 region has 17 residues. The germline gives CDR1 SGHNT, CDR2 YYREEE (reference sequence). The CDR3 DNA reads TGTGCCAGCACCCAGGGAGGGGTAAAGGCGGGGGATGAAAAACTGTTTTTT. Translation: CASTQGGVKAGDEKLFF. The full variable domain, rest sourced from reference TRBV5-4 and TRBJ1-4, is ETGVTQSPTHLIKTRGQQVTLRCSSQSGHNTVSWYQQALGQGPQFIFQYYREEENGRGNFPPRFSGLQFPNYSSELNVNALELDDSALYLCASTQGGVKAGDEKLFFGSGTQLSVL.

Only a few counts were recorded for this clone. The gene calls are TRBV11-2 and TRBJ2-7; TRBD2 matches at 13 bases. The junction had 8 bases not matched to a gene; V was cut back by 4 bases and J by 5 bases. The germline V gene has CDR1 SGHAT and CDR2 FQNNGV. This CDR3 spans 16 amino acids. Here the CDR3 DNA reads TGTGCCAGCAGCTCCCGGACTAGCGGGAGTTACCACGAGCAGTACTTC. Encoded protein: CASSSRTSGSYHEQYF. Supplemented by reference TRBV11-2 and TRBJ2-7, the full variable domain reads EAGVAQSPRYKIIEKRQSVAFWCNPISGHATLYWYQQILGQGPKLLIQFQNNGVVDDSQLPKDRFSAERLKGVDSTLKIQPAKLEDSAVYLCASSSRTSGSYHEQYFGPGTRLTVT.

The chain is built from TRBV29-1 and TRBJ1-2; D is undetermined. Germline CDR1 is SQVTM and CDR2 is ANQGSEA. The CDR3 runs 13 residues. Deletions cut 7 bases from V and 7 bases from J, with 19 bases between. CDR3 sequence: CSGSGGSVGGYTF. CDR3 DNA: TGCAGCGGTTCCGGAGGGAGTGTTGGTGGCTACACCTTC.

This clone was seen a few times. The chain uses TRBV19 and TRBJ2-7; 9 bases match TRBD1. The CDR3 runs to 16 residues. From germline, CDR1 is LNHDA and CDR2 SQIVND (reference sequence). Trimming removed 3 bases from V and 0 bases from J; junction bases left unmatched: 6. The DNA for the CDR3 is TGTGCCAGTAGTATGTTCGGACAGGGGAACTCCTACGAGCAGTACTTC. This gives the protein CASSMFGQGNSYEQYF.

V is TRBV27 and J is TRBJ1-1; TRBD1 agrees at 11 bases. This CDR3 has 15 residues. J was trimmed by 3 bases and V by 6 bases; bases with no gene match: 6. The V gene's germline CDR1 is MNHEY and CDR2 SMNVEV (reference sequence). CDR3 in DNA: TGTGCCAGCAGCGGACAGGGGGCGCAGGACACTGAAGCTTTCTTT. This encodes CASSGQGAQDTEAFF.

The V call is TRBV30, the J call TRBJ2-5; D might be TRBD1 (7 bases). Trimming pared 4 bases from V and 2 bases from J, leaving 14 bases between. CDR1 and CDR2 (germline): GTSNPN, SVGIG (reference sequence). This CDR3 has 14 amino acids. CDR3 nucleotide sequence: TGTGCCTGGAACCGGCGGGGACAGCAAGAGACCCAGTACTTC. It codes for CAWNRRGQQETQYF.

The table lists this clone with a few counts. This sequence joins TRBV21-1 and TRBJ1-2; TRBD1, the D gene given by the table, was not confirmed from the DNA. TRBV21-1 is a documented pseudogene. This CDR3 has 17 amino acids. The CDR3: CASSKARGRIPCYGYTF. In DNA form, the CDR3 reads TGTGCCAGCAGCAAAGCCAGGGGGCGAATCCCCTGCTATGGCTACACCTTC.

J is TRBJ2-7 and V is TRBV7-2, with TRBD2 matching over 16 bases. J was trimmed by 4 bases and V by 3 bases; bases with no gene match: 6. The germline V gene encodes CDR1 SGHTA and CDR2 FQGNSA. The CDR3 sequence is 17 residues long. The CDR3 nucleotides read TGTGCCAGCAGCTTGGGACTAGCGGGAGGGTTGAGATACGAGCAGTACTTC. Protein product: CASSLGLAGGLRYEQYF.

V gene TRBV5-1 combines with J gene TRBJ2-7; TRBD2 matches at 14 bases. This CDR3 spans 16 amino acids. V shed 4 bases, J shed 6 bases, and the junction held 9 bases outside the gene matches. CDR1 and CDR2 (germline): SGHRS, YFSETQ. The CDR3 DNA follows: TGCGCCAGCAGCACCGGGACTAGCGGGAGAATTCGCGAGCAGTACTTC. It translates to CASSTGTSGRIREQYF.

The chain couples TRBV27 to TRBJ2-1; no definite D call. This CDR3 has 14 residues. Germline values: CDR1 MNHEY, CDR2 SMNVEV (reference sequence). V dropped 3 bases and J dropped 9 bases, with 15 bases sitting between them. The CDR3: CASSFTVPPIEQFF. CDR3 nucleotide sequence: TGTGCCAGCAGTTTCACAGTCCCACCTATTGAGCAGTTCTTC.

The gene calls are TRBV5-6 and TRBJ2-1; a weak D match, TRBD2 (5 bases). Germline CDR1 and CDR2: SGHDT and YYEEEE. V lost 5 bases to trimming and J lost 7 bases, with 19 bases between them. CDR3 length: 15 residues. CDR3 DNA sequence: TGTGCCAGCAGACTGCTCGAGGGCCTATTGAATGAGCAGTTCTTC. Its translation: CASRLLEGLLNEQFF.

V and J are TRBV7-9 and TRBJ1-1; D remains unclear. V was cut by 1 base and J by 4 bases, with 4 bases left in between. The CDR3 has 12 amino acids. Germline CDR1 reads SEHNR; CDR2 reads FQNEAQ (reference sequence). CDR3 sequence (DNA): TGTGCCAGCAGCTTAGTCAGCACTGAAGCTTTCTTT. Protein product: CASSLVSTEAFF. Full variable domain (outside the CDR3, taken from reference TRBV7-9 and TRBJ1-1): DTGVSQNPRHKITKRGQNVTFRCDPISEHNRLYWYRQTLGQGPEFLTYFQNEAQLEKSRLLSDRFSAERPKGSFSTLEIQRTEQGDSAMYLCASSLVSTEAFFGQGTRLTVV.

This clone was detected only a few times. This chain uses TRBV5-6 with TRBJ2-5; perhaps TRBD2 as D (5 bases). Trimming cost V 4 bases and J 0 bases, with 13 bases left between them. Germline-derived CDR1 and CDR2 are SGHDT and YYEEEE. CDR3 length: 15 residues. The CDR3 DNA reads TGTGCCAGCAGCCCATACGGACTTCACCAAGAGACCCAGTACTTC. It yields the protein CASSPYGLHQETQYF.

There are a few counts of this clone. The CDR3 is CASSLGFSGELFF. CDR3 nucleotide sequence: TGTGCCAGCAGCTTAGGTTTTAGCGGGGAGCTGTTTTTT. This chain links TRBV11-2 with TRBJ2-2, with unresolved D. V dropped 1 base and J dropped 7 bases, with 7 bases sitting between them. The CDR3 totals 13 residues. The germline V gene encodes CDR1 SGHAT and CDR2 FQNNGV.

The rearrangement uses TRBV18 and TRBJ1-5; TRBD1 agrees at 7 bases. V lost 3 bases and J lost 2; bases outside the gene matches: 4. Germline lookup yields CDR1 KGHSH and CDR2 LQKENI. CDR3 length: 15 amino acids. CDR3 in DNA: TGTGCCAGCTCACCGAACGGACAGGGCAATCAGCCCCAGCATTTT. Amino acid sequence: CASSPNGQGNQPQHF.

The chain recombines TRBV11-2 with TRBJ2-7; 12 nucleotides align to TRBD1. CDR3 size: 16 residues. The V segment lost 1 base and the J segment 7 bases; nucleotides outside the gene matches: 8. Germline V gives CDR1 SGHAT, CDR2 FQNNGV. The DNA for the CDR3 is TGTGCCAGCAGCTTAGGGCCGGGACAGGGGGCGAAGGAGCAGTACTTC. As protein: CASSLGPGQGAKEQYF.